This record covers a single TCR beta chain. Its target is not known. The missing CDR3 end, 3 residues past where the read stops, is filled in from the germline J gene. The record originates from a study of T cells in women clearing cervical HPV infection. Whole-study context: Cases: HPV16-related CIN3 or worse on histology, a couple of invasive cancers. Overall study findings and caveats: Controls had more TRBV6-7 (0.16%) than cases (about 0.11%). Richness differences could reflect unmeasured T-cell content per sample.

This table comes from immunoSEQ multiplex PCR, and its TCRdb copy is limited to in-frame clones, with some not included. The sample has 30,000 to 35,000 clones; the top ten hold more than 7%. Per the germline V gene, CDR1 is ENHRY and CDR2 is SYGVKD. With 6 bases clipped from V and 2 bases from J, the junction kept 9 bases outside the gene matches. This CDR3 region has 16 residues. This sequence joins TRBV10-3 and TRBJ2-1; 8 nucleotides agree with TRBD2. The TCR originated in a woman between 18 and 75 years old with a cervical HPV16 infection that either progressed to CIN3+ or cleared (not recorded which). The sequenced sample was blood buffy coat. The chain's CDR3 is CAIRGFGAGAYNEQFF. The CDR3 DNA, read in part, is TGTGCCATCAGGGGATTCGGAGCGGGGGCCTACAATGAG.